This TCR beta chain was identified in a study of T cells in tuberculosis. Assay: immunoSEQ multiplex PCR; the TCRdb copy retains only in-frame clones and omits some. The table has about 33,000 clones, about nine tenths seen once. The CDR3 covers 13 residues. CDR1 and CDR2 (germline): SGHRS, YFSETQ. The V gene lost 9 bases and the J gene lost 2 bases, with 13 bases spanning the gap. The sequence derives from a donor between 5 and 29 years old with latent tuberculosis or without tuberculosis infection. Some clones in this sample may be carry-over from other donors' samples. The V call is TRBV5-1, the J call TRBJ2-3; D is possibly TRBD2 (5 bases). Sequencing input: PBMCs. CDR3 residues: CAIRAADTDTQYF. The CDR3 nucleotides read TGCGCCATCCGAGCGGCGGACACAGATACGCAGTATTTT.